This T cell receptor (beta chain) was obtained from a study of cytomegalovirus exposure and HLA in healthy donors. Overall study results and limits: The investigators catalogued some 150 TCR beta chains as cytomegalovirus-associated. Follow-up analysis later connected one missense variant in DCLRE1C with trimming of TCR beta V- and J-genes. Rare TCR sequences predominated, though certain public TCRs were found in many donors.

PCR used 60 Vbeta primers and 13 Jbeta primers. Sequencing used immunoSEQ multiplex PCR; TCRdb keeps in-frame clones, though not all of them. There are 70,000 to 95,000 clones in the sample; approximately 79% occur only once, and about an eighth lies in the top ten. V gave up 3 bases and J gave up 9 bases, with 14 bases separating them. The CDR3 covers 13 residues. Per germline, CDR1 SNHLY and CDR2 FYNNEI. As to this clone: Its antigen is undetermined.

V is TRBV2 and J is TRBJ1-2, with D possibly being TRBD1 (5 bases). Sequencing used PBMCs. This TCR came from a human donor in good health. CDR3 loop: CASSDSGVPSYTF. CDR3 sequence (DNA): TGTGCCAGCAGTGACTCGGGGGTTCCGAGCTACACCTTC.